These T cell receptor beta chains were read from a single sample in a study of blood T cell repertoires in COVID-19. Produced via immunoSEQ multiplex PCR; TCRdb's table is partial and in-frame only. The data show 350,000 to 500,000 clones, around nine tenths seen once. The source material was PBMCs or T cells enriched from blood (not recorded which). These receptors were taken from a woman under 30 who had been exposed to COVID-19. The CDR3 runs from the conserved cysteine through the conserved F or W. The order of the fields is J gene, V gene, D gene, clone size, CDR3 DNA, CDR3 protein. D genes are given only for firm matches. A clone size is listed for some rows: how often the clone was seen (once, few, many), or a class if it is expanded.

j_call: TRBJ2-2
v_call: TRBV2
d_call: TRBD2
clone_size: NA
cdr3_nt: TGTGCCAGCAGTACCTGGGGTCTAGCGGCGGGGAACACCGGGGAGCTGTTTTTT
cdr3_aa: CASSTWGLAAGNTGELFF

j_call: TRBJ1-2
v_call: TRBV5-1
d_call: TRBD1
clone_size: NA
cdr3_nt: TGCGCCAGCAGCTTGGCCGGGGTGTGGGACAGGGATTTCCATTTATATGGCTACACCTTC
cdr3_aa: CASSLAGVWDRDFHLYGYTF

j_call: TRBJ1-4
v_call: TRBV12-3/TRBV12-4
d_call: NA
clone_size: NA
cdr3_nt: TGTGCCAGCAGTCCGGGACTAGAACTGTTTTTT
cdr3_aa: CASSPGLELFF

j_call: TRBJ2-1
v_call: TRBV7-9
d_call: TRBD2
clone_size: NA
cdr3_nt: TGTGCCAGCAGCAACAAAGGTCGAGCGGGATCCTACAATGAGCAGTTCTTC
cdr3_aa: CASSNKGRAGSYNEQFF

j_call: TRBJ2-7
v_call: TRBV29-1
d_call: TRBD1
clone_size: NA
cdr3_nt: TGCAGCGCCGGGACAGGGGAGTCCTACGAGCAGTACTTC
cdr3_aa: CSAGTGESYEQYF

j_call: TRBJ2-3
v_call: TRBV6-4
d_call: NA
clone_size: few
cdr3_nt: TGTGCCAGCAGTGAAGGCGGGGGCGACACAGATACGCAGTATTTT
cdr3_aa: CASSEGGGDTDTQYF

j_call: TRBJ2-7
v_call: TRBV24-1
d_call: NA
clone_size: NA
cdr3_nt: TGTGCCACCAGTGATTTGCAGGGGCGAGAGCAGTACTTC
cdr3_aa: CATSDLQGREQYF

j_call: TRBJ2-5
v_call: TRBV5-6
d_call: TRBD1
clone_size: NA
cdr3_nt: TGTGCCAGCAGCTTGGGCGGGACAGGGTTCGGGGAGACCCAGTACTTC
cdr3_aa: CASSLGGTGFGETQYF

j_call: TRBJ1-1
v_call: TRBV7-9
d_call: NA
clone_size: NA
cdr3_nt: TGTGCCAGCAGCTTCGGGGTCACTGAAGCTTTCTTT
cdr3_aa: CASSFGVTEAFF

j_call: TRBJ2-1
v_call: TRBV6-6
d_call: TRBD2
clone_size: NA
cdr3_nt: TGTGCCAGCAGAGGGCTAGCGGACAATGAGCAGTTCTTC
cdr3_aa: CASRGLADNEQFF

j_call: TRBJ1-2
v_call: TRBV6-1
d_call: NA
clone_size: NA
cdr3_nt: TGTGCCAGCCGTGATGTGAGTAGCTATGGCTACACCTTC
cdr3_aa: CASRDVSSYGYTF

j_call: TRBJ2-1
v_call: TRBV19
d_call: TRBD2
clone_size: NA
cdr3_nt: TGTGCCATTACGAGCGGGATGGTTCGGGAGCAGTTCTTC
cdr3_aa: CAITSGMVREQFF

j_call: TRBJ1-1
v_call: TRBV4-1
d_call: TRBD1
clone_size: NA
cdr3_nt: TGCGCCAGCATCCAAAGGACAGGGGGCGCCGGTGAAGCTTTCTTT
cdr3_aa: CASIQRTGGAGEAFF

j_call: TRBJ1-1
v_call: TRBV11-3
d_call: NA
clone_size: NA
cdr3_nt: TGTGCCAGCAGCCCGACAGGAAACACTGAAGCTTTCTTT
cdr3_aa: CASSPTGNTEAFF

j_call: TRBJ1-5
v_call: TRBV6-1
d_call: NA
clone_size: NA
cdr3_nt: TGTGCCAGCAGTGAAGCAGGGGTAAGCAATCAGCCCCAGCATTTT
cdr3_aa: CASSEAGVSNQPQHF

j_call: TRBJ2-2
v_call: TRBV5-1
d_call: TRBD1
clone_size: NA
cdr3_nt: TGCGCCAGCAGCCCGGGGACAGCCTCGAACACCGGGGAGCTGTTTTTT
cdr3_aa: CASSPGTASNTGELFF

j_call: TRBJ2-3
v_call: TRBV2
d_call: NA
clone_size: NA
cdr3_nt: TGTGCCAGCAGACCCAGGGGTCCAGATACGCAGTATTTT
cdr3_aa: CASRPRGPDTQYF